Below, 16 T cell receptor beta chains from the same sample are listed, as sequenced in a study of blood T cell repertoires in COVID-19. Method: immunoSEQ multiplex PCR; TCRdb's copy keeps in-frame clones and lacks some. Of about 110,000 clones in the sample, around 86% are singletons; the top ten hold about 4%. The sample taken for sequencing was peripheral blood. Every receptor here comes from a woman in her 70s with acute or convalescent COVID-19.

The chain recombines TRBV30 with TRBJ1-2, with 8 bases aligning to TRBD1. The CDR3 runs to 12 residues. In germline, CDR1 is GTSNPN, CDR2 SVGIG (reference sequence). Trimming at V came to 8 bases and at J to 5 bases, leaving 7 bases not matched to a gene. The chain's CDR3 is CADGQGGYGYTF. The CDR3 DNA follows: TGTGCCGATGGACAGGGCGGTTATGGCTACACCTTC. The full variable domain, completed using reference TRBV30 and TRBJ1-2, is SQTIHQWPATLVQPVGSPLSLECTVEGTSNPNLYWYRQAAGRGLQLLFYSVGIGQISSEVPQNLSASRPQDRQFILSSKKLLLSDSGFYLCADGQGGYGYTFGSGTRLTVV.

Here the CDR3 DNA reads TGTGCCAGTAGTATAACAGCGAACACCGGGGAGCTGTTTTTT. This translates into CASSITANTGELFF. The chain links TRBV19 to TRBJ2-2; D gene ambiguous. CDR1 and CDR2 from the germline V gene are LNHDA and SQIVND (reference sequence). The CDR3 length is 14 residues. The germline V and J ends were trimmed by 2 bases and 0 bases, with 4 bases remaining between them.

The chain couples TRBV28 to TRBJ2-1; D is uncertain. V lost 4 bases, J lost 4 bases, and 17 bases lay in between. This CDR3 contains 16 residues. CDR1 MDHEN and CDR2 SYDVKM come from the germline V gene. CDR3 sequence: CASSSRFAHTYNEQFF. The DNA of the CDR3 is TGTGCCAGCAGTTCACGGTTCGCCCATACGTACAATGAGCAGTTCTTC.

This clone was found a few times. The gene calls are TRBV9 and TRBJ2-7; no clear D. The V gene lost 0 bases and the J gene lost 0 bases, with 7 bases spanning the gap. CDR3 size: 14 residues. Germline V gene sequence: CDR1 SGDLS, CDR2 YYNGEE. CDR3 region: CASSVGLSSYEQYF. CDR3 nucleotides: TGTGCCAGCAGCGTAGGACTCAGCTCCTACGAGCAGTACTTC.

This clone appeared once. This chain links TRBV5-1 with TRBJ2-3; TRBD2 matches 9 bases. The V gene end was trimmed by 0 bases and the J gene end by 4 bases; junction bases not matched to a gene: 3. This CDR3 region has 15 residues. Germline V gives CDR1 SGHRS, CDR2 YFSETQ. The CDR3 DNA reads TGCGCCAGCAGCTTGGGCGGGGGGGCCGCAGATACGCAGTATTTT. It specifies CASSLGGGAADTQYF.

CDR3 nucleotide sequence: TGTGCCAGCAGTTTCGACATACGACAGAACTATGGCTACACCTTC. The encoded protein is CASSFDIRQNYGYTF. The V gene is TRBV28, the J gene TRBJ1-2; D may be TRBD1 (5 bases). The CDR3 is made up of 15 amino acids. CDR1 MDHEN and CDR2 SYDVKM come from the germline V gene. V gave up 3 bases and J gave up 2 bases, with 13 bases separating them.

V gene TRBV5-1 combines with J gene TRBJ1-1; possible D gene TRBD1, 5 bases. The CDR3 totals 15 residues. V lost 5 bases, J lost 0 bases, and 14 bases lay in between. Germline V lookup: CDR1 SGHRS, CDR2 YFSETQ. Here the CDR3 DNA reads TGCGCCAGCAGAACCTGGGGGGTCATGAACACTGAAGCTTTCTTT. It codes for CASRTWGVMNTEAFF.

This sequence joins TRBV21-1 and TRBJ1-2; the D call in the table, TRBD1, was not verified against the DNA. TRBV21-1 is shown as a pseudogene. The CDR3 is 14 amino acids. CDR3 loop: CASSTDATGGGYTF. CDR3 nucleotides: TGTGCCAGCAGCACAGATGCTACAGGGGGTGGCTACACCTTC.

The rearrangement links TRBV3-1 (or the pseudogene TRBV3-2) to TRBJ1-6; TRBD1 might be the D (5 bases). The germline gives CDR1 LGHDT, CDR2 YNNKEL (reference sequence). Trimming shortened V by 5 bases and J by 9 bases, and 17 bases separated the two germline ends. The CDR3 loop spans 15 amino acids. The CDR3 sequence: CASSVQGPTSSPLHF. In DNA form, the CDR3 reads TGTGCCAGCAGCGTCCAGGGCCCCACGAGTTCACCCCTCCACTTT.

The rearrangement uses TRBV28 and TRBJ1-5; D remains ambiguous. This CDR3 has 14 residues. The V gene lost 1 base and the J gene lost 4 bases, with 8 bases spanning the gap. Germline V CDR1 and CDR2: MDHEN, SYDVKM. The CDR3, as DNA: TGTGCCAGCAGTTTATCAACGGGAAATCAGCCCCAGCATTTT. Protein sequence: CASSLSTGNQPQHF.

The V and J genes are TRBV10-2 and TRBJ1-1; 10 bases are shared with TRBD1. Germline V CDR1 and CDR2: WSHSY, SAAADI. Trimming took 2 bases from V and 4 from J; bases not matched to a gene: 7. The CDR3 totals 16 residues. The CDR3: CASSEKLGTGATEAFF. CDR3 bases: TGCGCCAGCAGTGAGAAACTGGGGACAGGGGCCACTGAAGCTTTCTTT.

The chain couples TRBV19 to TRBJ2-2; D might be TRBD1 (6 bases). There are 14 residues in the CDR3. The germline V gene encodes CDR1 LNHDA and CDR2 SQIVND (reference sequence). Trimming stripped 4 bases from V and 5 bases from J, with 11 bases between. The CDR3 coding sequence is TGTGCCAGTAGTACTTGGGGGCGAACCGGGGAGCTGTTTTTT. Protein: CASSTWGRTGELFF. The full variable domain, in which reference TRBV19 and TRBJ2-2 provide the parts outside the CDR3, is DGGITQSPKYLFRKEGQNVTLSCEQNLNHDAMYWYRQDPGQGLRLIYYSQIVNDFQKGDIAEGYSVSREKKESFPLTVTSAQKNPTAFYLCASSTWGRTGELFFGEGSRLTVL.

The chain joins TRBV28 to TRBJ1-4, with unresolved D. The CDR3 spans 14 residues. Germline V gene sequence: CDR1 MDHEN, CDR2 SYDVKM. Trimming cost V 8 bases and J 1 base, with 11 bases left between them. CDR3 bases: TGTGCCAGCTCCCAAGTTAGAACTAATGAAAAACTGTTTTTT. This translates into CASSQVRTNEKLFF. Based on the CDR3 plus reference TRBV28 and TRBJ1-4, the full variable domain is DVKVTQSSRYLVKRTGEKVFLECVQDMDHENMFWYRQDPGLGLRLIYFSYDVKMKEKGDIPEGYSVSREKKERFSLILESASTNQTSMYLCASSQVRTNEKLFFGSGTQLSVL.

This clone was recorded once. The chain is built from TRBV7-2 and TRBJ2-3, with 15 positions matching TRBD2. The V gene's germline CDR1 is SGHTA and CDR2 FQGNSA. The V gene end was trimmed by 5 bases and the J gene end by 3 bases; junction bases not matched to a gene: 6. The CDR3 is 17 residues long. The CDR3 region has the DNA TGTGCCAGCAGCCCACCGGGACTAGCGGGGGGAACAGATACGCAGTATTTT. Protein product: CASSPPGLAGGTDTQYF.

In nucleotides, the CDR3 is TGTGCCAGTAGTATCCCTCGGGACAGGGACACCGGGGAGCTGTTTTTT. Translating gives CASSIPRDRDTGELFF. The chain couples TRBV19 to TRBJ2-2; 9 nucleotides agree with TRBD1. J lost 3 bases, V lost 3 bases, and 5 bases had no gene match. CDR3 length: 16 residues. The germline V gene encodes CDR1 LNHDA and CDR2 SQIVND (reference sequence).

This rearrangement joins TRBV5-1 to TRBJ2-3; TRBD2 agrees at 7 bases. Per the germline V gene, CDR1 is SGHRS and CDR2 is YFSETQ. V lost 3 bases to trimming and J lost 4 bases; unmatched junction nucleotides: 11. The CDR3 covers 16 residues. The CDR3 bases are TGCGCCAGCAGCTCGCAACTAGCGCTGGGGTCAGATACGCAGTATTTT. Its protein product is CASSSQLALGSDTQYF.